These 21 T cell receptor beta chains came from one sample sequenced in a study of blood T cell repertoires in COVID-19. Using immunoSEQ multiplex PCR, the repertoire was profiled, and TCRdb retains in-frame clones only, with some absent. Seen here are about 310,000 clones, around 90% observed once, and the top ten hold approximately 5%. The sequencing sample was made of PBMCs or T cells enriched from blood (not recorded which). These receptors originate from a man between 60 and 75 years old who had recovered from COVID-19.

This chain uses TRBV7-2 with TRBJ1-4, with D possibly TRBD1 on 5 matching bases. The germline V gene encodes CDR1 SGHTA and CDR2 FQGNSA. V lost 1 base to trimming and J lost 3 bases, with 6 bases between them. This CDR3 has 14 residues. CDR3 bases: TGTGCCAGCAGCTTAGAACAGGCTAATGAAAAACTGTTTTTT. Amino acid sequence: CASSLEQANEKLFF.

This chain connects TRBV5-1 to TRBJ2-3; 9 bases are shared with TRBD2. The CDR3 loop spans 15 amino acids. Germline CDR1 SGHRS, CDR2 YFSETQ. The trim removed 2 bases at V and 3 bases at J, leaving 4 bases unmatched. CDR3 in amino acids: CASSLGTSRTDTQYF. The CDR3, as DNA: TGCGCCAGCAGCTTAGGGACTAGCAGAACAGATACGCAGTATTTT.

This chain connects TRBV11-2 to TRBJ2-2, with D perhaps matching TRBD2 (6 bases). Germline values: CDR1 SGHAT, CDR2 FQNNGV. The CDR3 has 16 residues. V lost 2 bases to trimming and J lost 6 bases, with 16 bases between them. The CDR3 nucleotides read TGTGCCAGCAGCTTAAAGAGGACGGGAGAGGCCGGGGAGCTGTTTTTT. As protein: CASSLKRTGEAGELFF.

This sequence joins TRBV29-1 and TRBJ1-2; the D gene is possibly TRBD1 (6 bases). CDR3 size: 12 residues. V was pared by 6 bases and J by 3 bases, with 11 bases between. CDR1 is SQVTM, CDR2 ANQGSEA, per germline. CDR3 sequence (DNA): TGCAGCGTCAGGACAGATTACTATGGCTACACCTTC. Encoded protein: CSVRTDYYGYTF.

The chain recombines TRBV2 with TRBJ2-2; the match to TRBD1 covers 7 bases. The CDR3 sequence is 15 residues long. The V segment lost 6 bases and the J segment 2 bases; nucleotides outside the gene matches: 6. Germline V CDR1 and CDR2: SNHLY, FYNNEI. CDR3 sequence reads: CASRPGTANTGELFF. Here the CDR3 DNA reads TGTGCCAGCAGACCCGGGACAGCTAACACCGGGGAGCTGTTTTTT.

The sample holds one count of this clone. The gene calls are TRBV2 and TRBJ2-5; TRBD1 matches 7 bases. Germline-derived CDR1 and CDR2 are SNHLY and FYNNEI. Losses at the gene ends were 4 bases for V and 2 bases for J; bases not matched to a gene: 7. The CDR3 has 15 amino acids. CDR3 amino acids: CASSGPSGQQETQYF. CDR3 DNA: TGTGCCAGCAGTGGTCCCTCGGGACAGCAAGAGACCCAGTACTTC.

The chain recombines TRBV27 with TRBJ2-3; 10 nucleotides match TRBD2. Germline CDR1 MNHEY, CDR2 SMNVEV (reference sequence). CDR3 length: 17 residues. With 5 bases clipped from V and 5 bases from J, the junction kept 13 bases outside the gene matches. CDR3 residues: CASSPARSGRAEDTQYF. As DNA, the CDR3 is TGTGCCAGCAGTCCCGCCAGAAGCGGGAGGGCCGAAGATACGCAGTATTTT.

This rearrangement joins TRBV4-1 to TRBJ2-7; possible D gene TRBD1, 7 bases. CDR1 and CDR2 (germline): MGHRA, YSYEKL. The CDR3 loop spans 16 amino acids. With 1 base removed from V and 7 bases from J, the gap between germline ends came to 20 bases. The DNA of the CDR3 is TGCGCCAGCAGCCAAGTCAGGGGGTTGGGACTGAGGGAGCAGTACTTC. It codes for CASSQVRGLGLREQYF.

There are a few counts of this clone. This sequence joins TRBV27 and TRBJ2-3; D perhaps matches TRBD1 (6 bases). Germline V gives CDR1 MNHEY, CDR2 SMNVEV (reference sequence). The CDR3 spans 18 residues. V was trimmed by 5 bases and J by 0 bases, leaving 21 bases between them. CDR3 nucleotides: TGTGCCAGCAGTCCCCTTTACACCGGGACACTAAGCACAGATACGCAGTATTTT. Residues: CASSPLYTGTLSTDTQYF.

The chain recombines TRBV24-1 with TRBJ2-2; unclear D gene. Germline loops: CDR1 KGHDR, CDR2 SFDVKD. This CDR3 has 12 amino acids. V was clipped by 9 bases and J by 1 base, with 5 bases between them. The CDR3 region is CATARNTGELFF. CDR3 nucleotide sequence: TGTGCCACCGCCAGGAACACCGGGGAGCTGTTTTTT.

The rearrangement uses TRBV9 and TRBJ2-1; 14 bases agree with TRBD2. The CDR3 is 15 residues long. The V segment lost 3 bases and the J segment 12 bases; nucleotides outside the gene matches: 8. CDR1 and CDR2 from the germline V gene are SGDLS and YYNGEE. CDR3 residues: CASSAGTSGSQGQFF. DNA for the CDR3: TGTGCCAGCAGCGCCGGGACTAGCGGGAGCCAGGGGCAGTTCTTC.

This chain uses TRBV28 with TRBJ2-7; no clear D gene. The CDR3 sequence is 12 residues long. The germline V and J ends were trimmed by 7 bases and 3 bases, with 10 bases remaining between them. CDR1 MDHEN and CDR2 SYDVKM come from the germline V gene. CDR3 sequence reads: CASMRESYEQYF. DNA of the CDR3: TGTGCCAGCATGCGAGAAAGCTACGAGCAGTACTTC.

The chain links TRBV5-1 to TRBJ2-7; unclear D gene. The V end was cut by 3 bases, the J end by 0 bases, with 10 bases between. This CDR3 contains 14 residues. CDR1 and CDR2 from the germline V gene are SGHRS and YFSETQ. CDR3 DNA: TGCGCCAGCAGCTATTTACCTAGCTCCTACGAGCAGTACTTC. It encodes CASSYLPSSYEQYF.

The chain couples TRBV27 to TRBJ1-5, with D unresolved. With 3 bases removed from V and 0 bases from J, the gap between germline ends came to 6 bases. Germline CDR1 MNHEY, CDR2 SMNVEV (reference sequence). This CDR3 has 14 amino acids. The DNA for the CDR3 is TGTGCCAGCAGTTTTGAGAGTAGCAATCAGCCCCAGCATTTT. It yields the protein CASSFESSNQPQHF.

The chain carries TRBV4-2 and TRBJ1-1, with a weak D call TRBD1 (6 bases). V gave up 4 bases and J gave up 0 bases, with 12 bases separating them. The germline V gene encodes CDR1 LGHNA and CDR2 YNFKEQ. The CDR3 consists of 15 residues. CDR3 DNA: TGTGCCAGCAGCCCCGGACAGTCGGTGAACACTGAAGCTTTCTTT. Translation: CASSPGQSVNTEAFF.

This rearrangement joins TRBV9 to TRBJ2-7, with unresolved D. The CDR3 covers 12 residues. V shed 2 bases and J shed 7 bases, with 10 bases lying between them. Germline V lookup: CDR1 SGDLS, CDR2 YYNGEE. CDR3 DNA: TGTGCCAGCAGCGTTGAGTTCGGTGAGCAGTACTTC. Its protein is CASSVEFGEQYF.

CDR3 in amino acids: CASSPRPQREGRYEQYF. DNA for the CDR3: TGTGCCAGCAGTCCTCGGCCCCAGCGGGAGGGGAGGTACGAGCAGTACTTC. J is TRBJ2-7 and V is TRBV27; 10 bases fit TRBD2. This CDR3 is 17 amino acids long. Germline CDR1 reads MNHEY; CDR2 reads SMNVEV (reference sequence). Unmatched junction bases numbered 14, after V lost 5 bases and J lost 4 bases.

This clone was picked up one time. This chain joins TRBV19 and TRBJ2-3; no definite D call. The V gene's germline CDR1 is LNHDA and CDR2 SQIVND (reference sequence). The V end was cut by 1 base, the J end by 1 base, with 9 bases between. This CDR3 has 15 amino acids. The CDR3 nucleotides are TGTGCCAGTAGTATAGTGGGCAGCCGCACAGATACGCAGTATTTT. Residues: CASSIVGSRTDTQYF. The full variable domain, rest sourced from reference TRBV19 and TRBJ2-3, is DGGITQSPKYLFRKEGQNVTLSCEQNLNHDAMYWYRQDPGQGLRLIYYSQIVNDFQKGDIAEGYSVSREKKESFPLTVTSAQKNPTAFYLCASSIVGSRTDTQYFGPGTRLTVL.

This rearrangement joins TRBV5-4 to TRBJ1-2; tentative D call: TRBD1 (6 bases). The germline gives CDR1 SGHNT, CDR2 YYREEE (reference sequence). The germline V and J ends were trimmed by 2 bases and 4 bases, with 15 bases remaining between them. This CDR3 contains 15 residues. The CDR3 region has the DNA TGTGCCAGCAGCTTTTACAGGGATTTGAGCTATGGCTACACCTTC. This encodes CASSFYRDLSYGYTF.

This chain links TRBV7-9 with TRBJ2-1, with TRBD2 matching 9 bases. The germline V gene has CDR1 SEHNR and CDR2 FQNEAQ (reference sequence). The CDR3 spans 15 residues. The V and J ends lost 5 bases and 7 bases, in that order; junction bases with no gene match: 9. CDR3 DNA: TGTGCCAGCAGCCTACCGGGACTAGCCAGAAATGAGCAGTTCTTC. It codes for CASSLPGLARNEQFF. The full variable domain, with the rest looked up from reference TRBV7-9 and TRBJ2-1, is DTGVSQNPRHKITKRGQNVTFRCDPISEHNRLYWYRQTLGQGPEFLTYFQNEAQLEKSRLLSDRFSAERPKGSFSTLEIQRTEQGDSAMYLCASSLPGLARNEQFFGPGTRLTVL.

The V gene is TRBV19, the J gene TRBJ2-1; TRBD2 is a possible D gene (6 bases). With 6 bases removed from V and 7 bases from J, the gap between germline ends came to 16 bases. CDR1 is LNHDA, CDR2 SQIVND, per germline (reference sequence). This CDR3 is 14 amino acids long. In nucleotides, the CDR3 is TGTGCCAGTAGGATTGGAGGGGCCGGGAATGAGCAGTTCTTC. This codes for CASRIGGAGNEQFF. Complete variable domain (other parts from reference TRBV19 and TRBJ2-1): DGGITQSPKYLFRKEGQNVTLSCEQNLNHDAMYWYRQDPGQGLRLIYYSQIVNDFQKGDIAEGYSVSREKKESFPLTVTSAQKNPTAFYLCASRIGGAGNEQFFGPGTRLTVL.